This passage covers 17 T cell receptor beta chains from one sample sequenced in a study of post-analysis software for immune sequencing data (dated by TCRdb to about 2015). No antigen has been assigned to these receptors. On the study overall, not on this receptor specifically: Patients showed significantly higher frequencies than controls for 4 or 5 TRBV segments, among them TRBV5-6, TRBV5-1 and TRBV20-1.

Library preparation used PCR. Sequencing relied on an Illumina HiSeq 2500. Unique molecular identifiers were incorporated into TCR beta cDNA libraries to reduce PCR and sequencing biases. TCRdb trimmed the raw reads at Q25, called clones with MiXCR and kept productive beta chains. Each CDR3 protein gets just one entry, which takes the most common genes and DNA from the rows behind it. Present in this sample are around 710,000 distinct CDR3 sequences, around 42% of which were seen just once. The ten largest make up 4.9% of the sample. The specimen was blood. Source of these receptors: a girl between 5 and 17 years old with multiple sclerosis.

Only a few counts were recorded for this clonotype. The rearrangement joins TRBV20-1 to TRBJ2-5, with D possibly being TRBD2 (6 bases). Matching the DNA end better, TRBJ2-7 makes the J call doubtful. CDR1 DFQATT and CDR2 SNEGSKA come from the germline V gene (reference sequence). The CDR3 totals 15 residues. The CDR3: CSARGTKDYSYEQYF. As DNA, the CDR3 is TGCAGTGCTAGGGGTACAAAGGACTATTCCTACGAGCAGTACTTC.

V is TRBV20-1 and J is TRBJ1-2; 9 bases agree with TRBD1. The J segment lost 8 bases and the V segment lost 3 bases, leaving 10 bases of the junction unmatched. Germline values: CDR1 DFQATT, CDR2 SNEGSKA (reference sequence). The CDR3 totals 14 residues. Here the CDR3 reads CSARFTGGARGYTF. In DNA form, the CDR3 reads TGCAGTGCTAGGTTTACAGGGGGCGCGCGGGGCTACACCTTC.

With respect to this clonotype: This may be a read error, as it is one base from a much larger clone. The chain uses TRBV20-1 and TRBJ2-1; D could derive from TRBD1 or TRBD2 (6 bases each). Germline CDR1 and CDR2: DFQATT and SNEGSKA (reference sequence). The CDR3 runs 15 residues. V gave up 6 bases and J gave up 4 bases, with 19 bases separating them. CDR3 amino acids: CSALRGPTYYNEQFF. As DNA, the CDR3 is TGCAGTGCGTTACGGGGGCCCACCTATTACAATGAGCAGTTCTTC.

This chain joins TRBV7-9 and TRBJ1-2; D uncertain. CDR1 and CDR2 from the germline V gene are SEHNR and FQNEAQ (reference sequence). This CDR3 has 14 residues. V shed 4 bases and J shed 6 bases, with 15 bases lying between them. CDR3 sequence reads: CASSSESLKNGYTF. The CDR3 DNA is TGTGCCAGCAGCTCCGAAAGCTTAAAGAATGGCTACACCTTC.

The CDR3 bases are TGTGCCAGCAGTTTATCGGGGGGGAAAGTGAACAGGGTAGGCCCGAACACTGAAGCTTTCTTT. Residues: CASSLSGGKVNRVGPNTEAFF. V and J are TRBV27 and TRBJ1-1; D might be TRBD1 (6 bases). Deletions cut 0 bases from V and 1 base from J, with 27 bases between. The germline CDR1 and CDR2 sequences are MNHEY and SMNVEV (reference sequence). The CDR3 extends over 21 amino acids.

V is TRBV7-2 and J is TRBJ2-7; 7 positions agree with TRBD1. Germline-derived CDR1 and CDR2 are SGHTA and FQGNSA. The CDR3 is made up of 16 amino acids. V was clipped by 5 bases and J by 0 bases; unmatched bases: 10. Here the CDR3 reads CASSPSGTARSYEQYF. CDR3 DNA: TGTGCCAGCAGCCCCTCCGGGACAGCCCGCTCCTACGAGCAGTACTTC.

The chain is built from TRBV28 and TRBJ1-2; 9 bases agree with TRBD1. Germline CDR1 reads MDHEN; CDR2 reads SYDVKM. This CDR3 region has 20 residues. With 1 base clipped from V and 4 bases from J, the junction kept 19 bases outside the gene matches. The DNA of the CDR3 is TGTGCCAGCAGTTTATCACTAGTGCGGAGAGGGGACAGGGCCCTCTATGGCTACACCTTC. It yields the protein CASSLSLVRRGDRALYGYTF.

Here the CDR3 reads CASSSAGEDEQFF. CDR3 coding DNA: TGTGCCAGCTCTTCAGCGGGAGAGGATGAGCAGTTCTTC. The V gene is TRBV18, the J gene TRBJ2-1; TRBD2 matches 8 bases. The CDR3 length is 13 residues. V lost 6 bases, J lost 8 bases, and 6 bases stayed unmatched. The germline V gene encodes CDR1 KGHSH and CDR2 LQKENI.

In this sample, this clonotype turned up a few times. The CDR3, as DNA: TGTGCCAGCAGCTTCTTAGAGGTATTAAGGCCCTCGGGGCAGTATTTT. It codes for CASSFLEVLRPSGQYF. V and J are TRBV7-9 and TRBJ2-3, with no clear D. This CDR3 region has 16 residues. Between the trimmed V and J ends, which lost 3 bases and 11 bases, there was a span of 24 bases. Germline V gives CDR1 SEHNR, CDR2 FQNEAQ (reference sequence).

CDR3 loop: CSVENTGNTEAFF. CDR3 coding DNA: TGCAGCGTTGAAAATACAGGGAACACTGAAGCTTTCTTT. The chain uses TRBV29-1 and TRBJ1-1, with a tentative D call TRBD1 (5 bases). V was cut by 2 bases and J by 1 base, with 8 bases left in between. Germline assignment: CDR1 SQVTM and CDR2 ANQGSEA. This CDR3 has 13 residues.

This clonotype appeared once. The chain carries TRBV7-9 and TRBJ2-7; the match to TRBD1 covers 9 bases. CDR1 and CDR2 (germline): SEHNR, FQNEAQ (reference sequence). Germline trimming cut 4 bases from V and 5 bases from J; bases unmatched to any gene: 9. The CDR3 is 15 residues long. CDR3 amino acids: CASSSPGQGTDEQYF. CDR3 nucleotide sequence: TGTGCCAGCAGCTCACCGGGACAGGGAACAGACGAGCAGTACTTC.

The chain employs TRBV7-9 and TRBJ2-1, with TRBD2 matching 9 bases. Germline CDR1 is SEHNR and CDR2 is FQNEAQ (reference sequence). J gave up 8 bases and V 7 bases, and 15 bases lay outside the gene matches. There are 16 residues in the CDR3. CDR3 nucleotide sequence: TGTGCCAGCATCCTAAAAGGGACTAGCCTTTGGGATGAGCAGTTCTTC. Protein product: CASILKGTSLWDEQFF.

This chain connects TRBV29-1 to TRBJ2-5; 9 bases agree with TRBD1. Trimming removed 0 bases from V and 5 bases from J; junction bases left unmatched: 10. Germline assignment: CDR1 SQVTM and CDR2 ANQGSEA. The CDR3 runs to 16 residues. The DNA for the CDR3 is TGCAGCGTTGAAGATAGGAGACAGGGGGATGTGGAGACCCAGTACTTC. This translates into CSVEDRRQGDVETQYF. Variable domain in full (rest from reference TRBV29-1 and TRBJ2-5): SAVISQKPSRDICQRGTSLTIQCQVDSQVTMMFWYRQQPGQSLTLIATANQGSEATYESGFVIDKFPISRPNLTFSTLTVSNMSPEDSSIYLCSVEDRRQGDVETQYFGPGTRLLVL.

This chain joins TRBV5-1 and TRBJ2-4; the D gene is possibly TRBD2 (5 bases). The J call may be wrong; the DNA end is better matched by TRBJ2-7. Germline V gene data show CDR1 as SGHRS and CDR2 as YFSETQ. The CDR3 runs to 13 residues. The CDR3 nucleotides are TGCGCCAGCAGCTTCACGGACGGGGACGAGCAGTACTTC. This gives the protein CASSFTDGDEQYF.

The chain recombines TRBV4-3 with TRBJ2-1; 13 bases are shared with TRBD2. The CDR3 totals 18 residues. From germline, CDR1 is LGHNA and CDR2 YSLEER. With 7 bases clipped from V and 1 base from J, the junction kept 10 bases outside the gene matches. CDR3 nucleotides: TGCGCCAGCAACCAGGGGACTAGCGGGAAGACTTCCTACAATGAGCAGTTCTTC. Protein sequence: CASNQGTSGKTSYNEQFF.

This clonotype was seen a few times. The chain is built from TRBV20-1 and TRBJ2-7; tentative D call: TRBD2 (6 bases). Between the trimmed V and J ends, which lost 3 bases and 4 bases, there was a span of 16 bases. This CDR3 contains 14 residues. Germline assignment: CDR1 DFQATT and CDR2 SNEGSKA (reference sequence). Here the CDR3 DNA reads TGCAGTGCTAGTAAGGGCGGGGTGAAGTACGAGCAGTACTTC. Residues: CSASKGGVKYEQYF.

J is TRBJ1-1 and V is TRBV28, with D maybe TRBD1 (5 bases). This CDR3 has 17 amino acids. Looked up from germline, CDR1 is MDHEN and CDR2 is SYDVKM. Deletions cut 3 bases from V and 0 bases from J, with 17 bases between. CDR3 DNA: TGTGCCAGCAGTTTCGTCCAGGGTCTCCTTATGAACACTGAAGCTTTCTTT. It yields the protein CASSFVQGLLMNTEAFF.